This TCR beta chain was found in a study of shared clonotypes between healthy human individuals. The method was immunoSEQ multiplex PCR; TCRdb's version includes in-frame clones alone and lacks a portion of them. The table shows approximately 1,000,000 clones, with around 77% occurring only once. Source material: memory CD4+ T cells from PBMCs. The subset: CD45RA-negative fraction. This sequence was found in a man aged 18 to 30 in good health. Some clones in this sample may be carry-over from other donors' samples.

DNA for the CDR3: TGTGCCAGCAGCCCCATCGACACCTACAATGAGCAGTTCTTC. Residues: CASSPIDTYNEQFF. The rearrangement joins TRBV28 to TRBJ2-1; no reliable D call. The CDR3 loop spans 14 amino acids. The germline gives CDR1 MDHEN, CDR2 SYDVKM. The germline V and J ends were trimmed by 6 bases and 2 bases, with 11 bases remaining between them.